This T cell receptor (beta chain) was recovered during a study of cytotoxic CD8 clonotypes in ibrutinib-treated CLL. This table comes from immunoSEQ multiplex PCR, and its TCRdb copy is limited to in-frame clones, with some not included. The data hold around 91,000 clones, with roughly 84% observed a single time. The germline V gene has CDR1 SGHRS and CDR2 YFSETQ. The V and J ends lost 0 bases and 6 bases, in that order; junction bases with no gene match: 1. The CDR3 spans 14 residues. This clone was counted only a few times. The origin of this receptor is a human donor with chronic lymphocytic leukemia. The sample consisted of PBMCs, taken before ibrutinib treatment. This sequence joins TRBV5-1 and TRBJ2-3; 10 bases agree with TRBD1. CDR3 sequence: CASSLVGQGDTQYF. CDR3 DNA sequence: TGCGCCAGCAGCTTGGTGGGACAGGGGGATACGCAGTATTTT. Combining the CDR3 with reference TRBV5-1 and TRBJ2-3 gives the whole variable domain KAGVTQTPRYLIKTRGQQVTLSCSPISGHRSVSWYQQTPGQGLQFLFEYFSETQRNKGNFPGRFSGRQFSNSRSEMNVSTLELGDSALYLCASSLVGQGDTQYFGPGTRLTVL.